The entry that follows covers one T cell receptor beta chain sequence. No antigen is known for it. The sample comes from a study of regulatory T cells in long-lasting Graves disease. Study background: Persistent cases took antithyroid drugs over 5 years and stayed TSH receptor antibody positive. General study findings and limits: Comparison showed that persistent patients shared more public clonotypes (2,741) than new patients (roughly 1,000).

Time point specified: persistent/refractory GD, antithyroid drugs over 5 years with positive TRAb. PBMC-derived RNA was used for the TCR library. Per American Thyroid Association guidelines, Graves' disease was diagnosed. iRepertoire HTBI primers and Arm-PCR of CDR3 regions built TCR beta libraries. TCRdb reanalysed the multiplex PCR reads using MiXCR and keeps one entry per CDR3 protein. The table lists some 420,000 distinct CDR3 sequences, 20% to 25% of them singletons. Sequences were derived from peripheral blood mononuclear cells (PBMCs), sampled when the disease was refractory, from a patient treated with antithyroid drugs. The sequence came from a female donor with Graves disease.

The CDR3 here is CATSEPRGEQYF. CDR3 coding DNA: TGTGCCACCAGTGAACCCAGGGGGGAGCAGTACTTC. V is TRBV24-1 and J is TRBJ2-7; 7 bases agree with TRBD1. The CDR3 sequence is 12 residues long. J was trimmed by 7 bases and V by 4 bases; bases with no gene match: 3. Germline CDR1 and CDR2: KGHDR and SFDVKD.